The present TCR beta chain was sequenced within a study of control samples from healthy donors and cancer patients (dated by TCRdb to 2018 to 2020). Relative to germline, V is 6 bases shorter and J is 8 bases shorter, with 13 bases between their ends. There are 12 amino acids in the CDR3, from cysteine to phenylalanine inclusive. Just the 36-base CDR3 DNA is kept, in frame starting at base 1. Sequences MNHEY (CDR1) and SMNVEV (CDR2) are obtained from the germline V gene (reference sequence). Libraries were made using the immunoSEQ multiplex PCR assay. The table comes from immuneACCESS by way of TCRdb, which keeps in-frame sequences with V and J called. Part of the clones is missing from these tables; in studies checked, under half for an unresolved V gene and the rest for unknown reasons. In all, the sample holds about 180,000 clones, and roughly 89% of those were seen once. The leading ten clones occupy about 1.4% of the sample.

On this clone itself: The specificity of this receptor is unknown. Nothing much larger sits one base from this clone, and base qualities are not available.

The sequence joins TRBV27 to TRBJ1-2, with the D gene not clear enough to name. The sequenced material came from blood. This clonotype originated in a woman aged 50 to 65 in good health. The CDR3 protein sequence reads: CASRDEGTGYTF. The DNA reads TGTGCCAGCAGAGATGAGGGTACGGGCTACACCTTC.